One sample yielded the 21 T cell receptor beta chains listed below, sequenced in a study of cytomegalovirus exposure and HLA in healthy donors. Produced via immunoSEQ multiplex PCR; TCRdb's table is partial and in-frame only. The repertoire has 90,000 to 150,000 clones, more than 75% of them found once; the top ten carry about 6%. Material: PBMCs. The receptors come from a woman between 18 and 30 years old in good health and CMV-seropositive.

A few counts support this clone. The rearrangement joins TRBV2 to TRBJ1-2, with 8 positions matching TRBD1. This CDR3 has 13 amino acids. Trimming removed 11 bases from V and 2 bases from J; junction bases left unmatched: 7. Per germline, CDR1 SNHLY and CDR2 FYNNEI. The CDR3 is CAGGRQGNYGYTF. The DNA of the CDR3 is TGTGCCGGGGGGCGACAGGGGAACTATGGCTACACCTTC.

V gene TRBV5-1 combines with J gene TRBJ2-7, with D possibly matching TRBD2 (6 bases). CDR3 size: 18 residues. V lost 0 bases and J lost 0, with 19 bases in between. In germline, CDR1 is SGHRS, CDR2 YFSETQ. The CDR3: CASSLDSEAGLISYEQYF. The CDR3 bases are TGCGCCAGCAGCTTGGATTCCGAAGCCGGACTAATCTCCTACGAGCAGTACTTC.

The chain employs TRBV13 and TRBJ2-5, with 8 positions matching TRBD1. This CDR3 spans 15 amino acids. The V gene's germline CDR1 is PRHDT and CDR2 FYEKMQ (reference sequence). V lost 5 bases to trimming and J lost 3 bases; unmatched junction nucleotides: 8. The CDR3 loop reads CASSKTGGIEETQYF. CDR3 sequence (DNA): TGTGCCAGCAGCAAAACAGGGGGGATTGAAGAGACCCAGTACTTC.

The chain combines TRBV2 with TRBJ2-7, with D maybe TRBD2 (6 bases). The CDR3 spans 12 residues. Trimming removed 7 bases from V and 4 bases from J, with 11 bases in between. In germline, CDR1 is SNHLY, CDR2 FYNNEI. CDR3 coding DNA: TGTGCCAGCATGAAGGGGAGGTACGAGCAGTACTTC. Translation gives CASMKGRYEQYF.

CDR3 loop: CASSDRRGGSRTDTQYF. CDR3 DNA sequence: TGTGCCAGCAGCGACCGCCGGGGAGGGAGTCGCACAGATACGCAGTATTTT. V is TRBV9 and J is TRBJ2-3; 7 bases align to TRBD2. Unmatched junction bases numbered 11, after V lost 3 bases and J lost 1 base. CDR1 is SGDLS, CDR2 YYNGEE, per germline. This CDR3 contains 17 residues.

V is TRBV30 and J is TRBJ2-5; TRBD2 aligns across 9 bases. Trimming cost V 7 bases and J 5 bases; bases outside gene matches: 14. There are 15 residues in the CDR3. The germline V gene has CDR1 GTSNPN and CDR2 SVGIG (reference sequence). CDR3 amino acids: CASTALAGNWETQYF. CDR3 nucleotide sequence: TGTGCCTCAACAGCGCTAGCGGGGAATTGGGAGACCCAGTACTTC. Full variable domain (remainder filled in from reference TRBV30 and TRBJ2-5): SQTIHQWPATLVQPVGSPLSLECTVEGTSNPNLYWYRQAAGRGLQLLFYSVGIGQISSEVPQNLSASRPQDRQFILSSKKLLLSDSGFYLCASTALAGNWETQYFGPGTRLLVL.

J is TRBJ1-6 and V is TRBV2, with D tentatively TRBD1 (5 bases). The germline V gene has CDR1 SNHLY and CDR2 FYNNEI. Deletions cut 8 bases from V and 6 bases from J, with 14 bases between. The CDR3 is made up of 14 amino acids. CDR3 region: CASRVRGGNSPLHF. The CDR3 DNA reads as TGTGCCAGCCGAGTTCGGGGGGGTAATTCACCCCTCCACTTT.

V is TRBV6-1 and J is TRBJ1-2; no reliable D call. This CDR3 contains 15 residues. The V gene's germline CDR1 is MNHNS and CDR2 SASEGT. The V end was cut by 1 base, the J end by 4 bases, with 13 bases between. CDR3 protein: CASSEVNLLRYGYTF. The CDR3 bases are TGTGCCAGCAGTGAAGTAAACCTCTTGCGCTATGGCTACACCTTC.

CDR3 region: CASSERASRTGELFF. The CDR3 nucleotides read TGTGCCAGCAGTGAGAGGGCCAGCCGCACCGGGGAGCTGTTTTTT. J is TRBJ2-2 and V is TRBV2, with D maybe TRBD2 (5 bases). V was pared by 3 bases and J by 4 bases, with 12 bases between. This CDR3 spans 15 amino acids. Germline CDR1 reads SNHLY; CDR2 reads FYNNEI. Drawing the rest from reference TRBV2 and TRBJ2-2, the complete variable domain is EPEVTQTPSHQVTQMGQEVILRCVPISNHLYFYWYRQILGQKVEFLVSFYNNEISEKSEIFDDQFSVERPDGSNFTLKIRSTKLEDSAMYFCASSERASRTGELFFGEGSRLTVL.

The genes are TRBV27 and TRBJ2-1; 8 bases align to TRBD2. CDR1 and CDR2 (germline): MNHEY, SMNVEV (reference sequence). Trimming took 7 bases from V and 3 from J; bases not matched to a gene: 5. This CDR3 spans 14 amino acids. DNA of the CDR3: TGTGCCAGCACGGGGACTAGATACTACAATGAGCAGTTCTTC. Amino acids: CASTGTRYYNEQFF.

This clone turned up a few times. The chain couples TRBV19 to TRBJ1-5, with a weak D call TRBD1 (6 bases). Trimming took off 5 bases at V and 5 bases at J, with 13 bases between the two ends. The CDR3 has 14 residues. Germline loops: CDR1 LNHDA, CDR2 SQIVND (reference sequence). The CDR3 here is CASSVQGGDQPQHF. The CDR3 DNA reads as TGTGCCAGTAGTGTCCAAGGGGGGGATCAGCCCCAGCATTTT.

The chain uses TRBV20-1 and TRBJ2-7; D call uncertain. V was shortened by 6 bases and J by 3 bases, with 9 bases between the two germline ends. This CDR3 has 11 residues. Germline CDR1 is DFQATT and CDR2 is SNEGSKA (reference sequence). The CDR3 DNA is TGCAGTGCCCTGACAAACTACGAGCAGTACTTC. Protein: CSALTNYEQYF.

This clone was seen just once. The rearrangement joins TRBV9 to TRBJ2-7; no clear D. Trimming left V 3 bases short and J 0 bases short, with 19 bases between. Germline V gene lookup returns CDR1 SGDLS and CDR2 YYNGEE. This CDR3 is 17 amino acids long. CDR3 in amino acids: CASSATARGPPSYEQYF. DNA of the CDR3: TGTGCCAGCAGCGCAACCGCCAGAGGTCCACCCTCCTACGAGCAGTACTTC.

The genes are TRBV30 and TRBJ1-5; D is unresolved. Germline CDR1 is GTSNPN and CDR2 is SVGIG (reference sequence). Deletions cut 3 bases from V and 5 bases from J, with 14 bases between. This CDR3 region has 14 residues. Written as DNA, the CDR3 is TGTGCCTGGAGCTCTCGGGGTAGGGATCAGCCCCAGCATTTT. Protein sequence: CAWSSRGRDQPQHF.

CDR3 sequence: CASSLRQGASMNTEAFF. The DNA for the CDR3 is TGTGCCAGCAGTTTAAGGCAGGGGGCGTCTATGAACACTGAAGCTTTCTTT. V and J are TRBV28 and TRBJ1-1; 8 bases agree with TRBD1. This CDR3 has 17 residues. V lost 2 bases, J lost 0 bases, and 8 bases stayed unmatched. Per germline, CDR1 MDHEN and CDR2 SYDVKM.

The chain's CDR3 is CASGFGGGLNTEAFF. CDR3 sequence (DNA): TGTGCCAGTGGTTTTGGGGGGGGTCTGAACACTGAAGCTTTCTTT. V and J are TRBV25-1 and TRBJ1-1; maybe TRBD1 (5 bases). Germline CDR1 MGHDK, CDR2 SYGVNS. This CDR3 has 15 residues. The ends were cut back, 9 bases at V and 0 bases at J, with 17 bases in the middle.

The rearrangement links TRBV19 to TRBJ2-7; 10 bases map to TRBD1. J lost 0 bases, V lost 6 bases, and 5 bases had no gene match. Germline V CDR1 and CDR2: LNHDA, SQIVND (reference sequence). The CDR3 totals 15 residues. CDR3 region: CASSETGGGSYEQYF. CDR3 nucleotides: TGTGCCAGTAGCGAGACAGGGGGCGGCTCCTACGAGCAGTACTTC.

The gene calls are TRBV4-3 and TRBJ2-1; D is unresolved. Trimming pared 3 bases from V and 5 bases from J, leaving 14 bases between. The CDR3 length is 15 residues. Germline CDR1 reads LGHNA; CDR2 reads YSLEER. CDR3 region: CASSQNTRKNNEQFF. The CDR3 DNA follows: TGCGCCAGCAGCCAGAATACGCGGAAAAACAATGAGCAGTTCTTC.

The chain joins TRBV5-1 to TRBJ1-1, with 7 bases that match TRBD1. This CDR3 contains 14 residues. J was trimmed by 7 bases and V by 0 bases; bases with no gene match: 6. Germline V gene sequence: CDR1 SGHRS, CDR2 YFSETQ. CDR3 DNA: TGCGCCAGCAGCTTGGCGACAGGGACGGGTGAAGCTTTCTTT. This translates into CASSLATGTGEAFF.

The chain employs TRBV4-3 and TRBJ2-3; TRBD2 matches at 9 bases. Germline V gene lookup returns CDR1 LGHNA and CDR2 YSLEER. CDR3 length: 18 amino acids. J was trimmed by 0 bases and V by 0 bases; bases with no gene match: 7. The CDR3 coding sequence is TGCGCCAGCAGCCAAGACCCCCCGACTAGCGGTAGCACAGATACGCAGTATTTT. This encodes CASSQDPPTSGSTDTQYF.

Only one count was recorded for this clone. The CDR3 DNA is TGTGCCAGCTCACTTTCCTACCGGCGGAGCGACACCGGGGAGCTGTTTTTT. Residues: CASSLSYRRSDTGELFF. The chain has TRBV18 and TRBJ2-2; D gene uncertain. The germline V gene encodes CDR1 KGHSH and CDR2 LQKENI. The CDR3 runs 17 residues. The V end lost 4 bases, the J end lost 3 bases, and 18 bases lay between the germline ends.